Sequencing of this TCR beta chain was carried out in a study of blood T cell repertoires in COVID-19. Study-level background: Researchers got acute and convalescent COVID-19 samples from the United States, Italy and Spain. The analysed material was cDNA or gDNA that came from T cells, B-cell-depleted T cells, or PBMCs.

In the study's own analysis: Amplified reference gene primers provided the basis for estimating nucleated cell counts. Data came from immunoSEQ multiplex PCR; TCRdb stores just in-frame clones and leaves some out. V and J calls and clone size are copied from that table; D and trimming were computed from the DNA. The table records approximately 210,000 clones, 80% to 90% of them present only once. V was trimmed by 0 bases and J by 3 bases, leaving 8 bases between them. From germline, CDR1 is KGHDR and CDR2 SFDVKD. The CDR3 is made up of 15 amino acids. Sequenced material: peripheral blood. The chain couples TRBV24-1 to TRBJ2-1, with D possibly TRBD2 on 5 matching bases. This sequence originates from a woman aged 40 to 50 with active or convalescent COVID-19. The DNA of the CDR3 is TGTGCCACCAGTGATTTGGCCGGGGACTACAATGAGCAGTTCTTC. The encoded protein is CATSDLAGDYNEQFF.